This T cell receptor (beta chain) came from a study of CD8 T cells in ankylosing spondylitis (TCRdb year 2017). Broadly, across the study: To find TCR variants linked to disease, the study profiled T cell receptor beta repertoires in ankylosing spondylitis patients and healthy donors. The full study cohort was made up of about 24 ankylosing spondylitis patients and some 100 healthy donors. Peripheral blood was sampled, and synovial fluid was also collected from ankylosing spondylitis patients. Overall results and qualifications from the work: A TCR beta motif made up of several highly homologous amino acid variants appeared to be characteristic of blood from ankylosing spondylitis patients. According to the report, matched synovial fluid samples from ankylosing spondylitis patients were significantly enriched for the disease-linked clones. Some of the motif variants had been reported before in the synovial fluid and blood of reactive arthritis patients, a finding that suggests common disease-initiation mechanisms. The disease-linked clones had a CD8+ phenotype and were found at relatively low frequencies in peripheral blood.

The reads were generated on an Illumina HiSeq 2500. Quantitative 5'-RACE with molecular barcodes was the method used to prepare the TCR beta libraries. On the study's bioinformatics: To identify disease-linked TCR variants, a new computational method was used, one built on a probabilistic model of VDJ rearrangement. TCRdb reprocessed the public reads (quality trimming at Q25 with fastp, clone calling with MiXCR) and kept in-frame beta chains. Each entry merges the rows of one CDR3 protein and shows their most common DNA and genes. V and J calls and clone size were set by TCRdb, not the authors. This sample comprises approximately 540,000 distinct CDR3 sequences, more than 9.5% of them detected only once. The top ten clonotypes cover about 6.5% of the sample. This clonotype was counted a few times. This receptor's antigen is unknown. Within one base of it there is no much larger clone, and no base qualities were kept.

Sequences DFQATT (CDR1) and SNEGSKA (CDR2) are obtained from the germline V gene (reference sequence). V loses 0 bases at its end and J loses 1 base; junction bases beyond the gene matches: 5. The CDR3 holds 15 amino acids from the cysteine to the phenylalanine. The read is trimmed to its CDR3 DNA, 45 bases read in frame from base 1. This TCR derives from a male donor with ankylosing spondylitis. The chain joins TRBV20-1 to TRBJ2-5, with TRBD2 identical over 7 junction bases. Material for sequencing was blood, either unsorted or a sorted T cell fraction (not recorded which). The CDR3 amino acid sequence is: CSAREDSGFQETQYF. In nucleotides, the sequence is TGCAGTGCTAGAGAGGATAGCGGGTTCCAAGAGACCCAGTACTTC.